One T cell receptor (beta chain) is described in this entry. Its antigen is not identified. This CDR3 has 19 amino acids. Germline loops: CDR1 SGHRS, CDR2 YFSETQ. Trimming cost V 4 bases and J 2 bases, with 25 bases left between them. Only in-frame clones appear in the TCRdb table, and some are missing; sequencing was by immunoSEQ multiplex PCR. The data hold under 95,000 clones, with 87% observed a single time. This entry comes from a study of OX40 agonist ivuxolimab in advanced cancers. The wider study: Males comprised around 80% of the group, whose mean age was about 61 years (range 23 to 79). A history of anti-PD-1, anti-PD-L1 or anti-CTLA-4 therapy was acceptable, and about 40% had some.

The study, taken as a whole, reports: Compared with others, partial responders at 0.1-3.0 mg/kg displayed clonal expansion among the lowest.

The TCR originated in an adult with an advanced solid tumor such as melanoma, head and neck, liver or kidney cancer. Specimen: CD4+ or CD8+ T cells sorted from blood, collected in a trial of the OX40 agonist ivuxolimab. This chain uses TRBV5-1 with TRBJ1-3, with D tentatively TRBD1 (6 bases). The CDR3 reads CASSRSPQDSPEPGNTIYF. The CDR3 DNA follows: TGCGCCAGCAGCCGATCCCCCCAGGACAGCCCCGAGCCTGGAAACACCATATATTTT.